This TCR beta chain was sequenced for a study of OX40 agonist ivuxolimab in advanced cancers. Study results and caveats: Among expanded peripheral T cells, antigen specificity went undetermined.

Details on this clone: Its antigen is unknown.

From germline, CDR1 is LGHNA and CDR2 YSLEER. Unmatched junction bases numbered 14, after V lost 0 bases and J lost 11 bases. The CDR3 runs to 16 residues. Here immunoSEQ multiplex PCR was the method, and the copy in TCRdb shows in-frame clones only, minus some. The profile shows 55,000 to 70,000 clones, 75% to 85% of them singletons. Sequencing used CD4+ or CD8+ T cells sorted from blood, obtained in a trial of the OX40 agonist ivuxolimab. The chain recombines TRBV4-3 with TRBJ1-1; 8 positions match TRBD1. The origin of this receptor is an adult with an advanced solid tumor such as melanoma, head and neck, liver or kidney cancer. In DNA form, the CDR3 reads TGCGCCAGCAGCCAAGATTGGGCAGGGGGCTGGTCTGGGGCTTTCTTT. This translates into CASSQDWAGGWSGAFF.